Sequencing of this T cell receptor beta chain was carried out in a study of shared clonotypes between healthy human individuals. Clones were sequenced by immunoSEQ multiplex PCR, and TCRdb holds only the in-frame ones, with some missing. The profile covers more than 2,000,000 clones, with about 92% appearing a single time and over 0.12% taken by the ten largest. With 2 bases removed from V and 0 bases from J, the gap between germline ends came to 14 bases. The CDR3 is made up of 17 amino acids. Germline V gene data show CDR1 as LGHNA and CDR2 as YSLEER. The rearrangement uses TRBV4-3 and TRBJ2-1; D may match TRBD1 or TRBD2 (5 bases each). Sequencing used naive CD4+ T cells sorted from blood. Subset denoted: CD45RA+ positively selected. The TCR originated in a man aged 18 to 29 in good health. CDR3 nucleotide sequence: TGCGCCAGCAGCCAAAAGACGGGACCCTTCTCCTACAATGAGCAGTTCTTC. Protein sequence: CASSQKTGPFSYNEQFF.